The rows below give T cell receptor beta chains drawn from one sample of a study of T-cell memory formation after mild COVID-19. Using its own MiXCR run on the 5' RACE reads, TCRdb lists one record per CDR3 protein. The repertoire holds 190,000 or so distinct CDR3 sequences, with over 20% as singletons. The sequencing sample was made of PBMCs or a T cell subset sorted from them (not recorded which). The receptors come from an adult woman who had mild COVID-19 (a few samples of this study predate the infection). Cell type and time point are not known. The CDR3 runs from the conserved cysteine through the conserved F or W. The order of the fields is D gene, clone size, J gene, V gene, CDR3 DNA, CDR3 protein. A D gene is named only where the DNA matches it firmly. Only some rows state a clone size, as once, few, many or a class for expanded clones.

-,-,TRBJ2-1,TRBV12-3/TRBV12-4,TGTGCCAGCAGTTTACAGGGCAGATTCGATGAGCAGTTCTTC,CASSLQGRFDEQFF
-,few,TRBJ1-2,TRBV12-3/TRBV12-4,TGTGCCAGCAGTTTGGATCTGGGAAAAGCTAACTATGGCTACACCTTC,CASSLDLGKANYGYTF
-,few,TRBJ2-1,TRBV20-1,TGCAGTGCCGAAGCTGCCGACGATAATGAGCAGTTCTTC,CSAEAADDNEQFF
-,-,TRBJ2-3,TRBV7-2,TGTGCCAGCAGCTTCTCAGAGGGGGGGAGCACAGATACGCAGTATTTT,CASSFSEGGSTDTQYF
-,-,TRBJ2-7,TRBV25-1,TGTGCCAGCAGTGATACGGGACGTTCCTACGAGCAGTACTTC,CASSDTGRSYEQYF
TRBD1,-,TRBJ1-1,TRBV20-1,TGCAGTGCTTCTTACAGGGGAGATCACACTGAAGCTTTCTTT,CSASYRGDHTEAFF
-,-,TRBJ1-1,TRBV20-1,TGCAGTGCTAGACCCATGGAGGGGCCCCCTAACACTGAAGCTTTCTTT,CSARPMEGPPNTEAFF
TRBD1,few,TRBJ2-7,TRBV25-1,TGTGCCAGCAGGACAGGGTTCTACGAGCAGTACTTC,CASRTGFYEQYF
-,-,TRBJ2-7,TRBV29-1,TGCAGCGTCCTAACAGGGACGGGGGAGCAGTACTTC,CSVLTGTGEQYF
-,-,TRBJ2-3,TRBV7-8,TGTGCCAGCAGCTCCATGGGGGGAGGCACAGATACGCAGTATTTT,CASSSMGGGTDTQYF
-,-,TRBJ1-1,TRBV3-1,TGTGCCAGCAGCGAGGAGGCCCGGGGTGGAAAGAACACTGAAGCTTTCTTT,CASSEEARGGKNTEAFF
-,few,TRBJ2-7,TRBV7-2,TGTGCCAGCAGCTTAGGGCCAGCCTCCTACGAGCAGTACTTC,CASSLGPASYEQYF
-,-,TRBJ2-2,TRBV29-1,TGCAGCGTCCGAGGGCCCAACACCGGGGAGCTGTTTTTT,CSVRGPNTGELFF
TRBD1,few,TRBJ2-5,TRBV15,TGTGCCACCAGCAGAGATCTGGACAGGGTCAGGGAGACCCAGTACTTC,CATSRDLDRVRETQYF
TRBD2,few,TRBJ2-1,TRBV29-1,TGCAGCGTTGAAACTAGCGGGAGGGCCGTATACAATGAGCAGTTCTTC,CSVETSGRAVYNEQFF
TRBD2,few,TRBJ2-5,TRBV2,TGTGCCAGCAGGCTAGCGGGTTCGAAGGAGGAGACCCAGTACTTC,CASRLAGSKEETQYF
TRBD1,-,TRBJ1-1,TRBV29-1,TGCAGCGCCACCGGACAGGGGGCCGAAGCTTTCTTT,CSATGQGAEAFF
-,few,TRBJ1-6,TRBV4-1,TGCGCCAGCAGCCAAGATAGTCGCGCCGGTTTTATGTCACCCCTCCACTTT,CASSQDSRAGFMSPLHF
-,-,TRBJ2-2,TRBV6-5,TGTGCCAGCAGTAACCCGGGCTCCGGGGAGCTGTTTTTT,CASSNPGSGELFF
-,many,TRBJ1-1,TRBV12-3/TRBV12-4,TGTGCCAGCAGCCTAGGGGGGGACACTGAAGCTTTCTTT,CASSLGGDTEAFF
-,-,TRBJ1-1,TRBV7-9,TGTGCCACCCAGGACCTGAACACTGAAGCTTTCTTT,CATQDLNTEAFF
-,few,TRBJ2-1,TRBV27,TGTGCCAGCAGTTTGTCCTCTTCAGGGAGGAATGAGCAGTTCTTC,CASSLSSSGRNEQFF
-,few,TRBJ1-1,TRBV7-6,TGTGCCAGCAGCTTAGCGCGGGATCTGGGACTCCTAGGGTCGGGCACTGAAGCTTTCTTT,CASSLARDLGLLGSGTEAFF
-,few,TRBJ1-3,TRBV4-1,TGCGCCAGCAGCCAGGCCCCGGGGTCCTCTGGAAACACCATATATTTT,CASSQAPGSSGNTIYF
TRBD1,few,TRBJ2-1,TRBV18,TGTGCCAGCTCACCACCCGGACAGGGAAGTAGGTACAATGAGCAGTTCTTC,CASSPPGQGSRYNEQFF
TRBD2,-,TRBJ2-1,TRBV6-2/TRBV6-3,TGTGCCAGCAGTGCCAGCGGGGAGGCCTACAATGAGCAGTTCTTC,CASSASGEAYNEQFF
-,few,TRBJ2-7,TRBV4-1,TGCGCCAGCAGCCTTAGGGGTAGCACCTACGAGCAGTACTTC,CASSLRGSTYEQYF
-,-,TRBJ2-2,TRBV27,TGTGCCAGCATGAACACGGACACCGGGGAGCTGTTTTTT,CASMNTDTGELFF
TRBD1,-,TRBJ1-4,TRBV5-5,TGTGCCAGCAGCTTGGATCAGGGGGTTTGGGAAAAACTGTTTTTT,CASSLDQGVWEKLFF
-,-,TRBJ1-1,TRBV19,TGTGCCAGTATTAGGCCCTACAACACTGAAGCTTTCTTT,CASIRPYNTEAFF
TRBD2,-,TRBJ2-5,TRBV12-3/TRBV12-4,TGTGCCAGCAGATCTCTAGCGGGAGCGGAGACCCAGTACTTC,CASRSLAGAETQYF
-,-,TRBJ1-1,TRBV5-6,TGTGCCAGCAGCTTGGTGGCCGCGAACACTGAAGCTTTCTTT,CASSLVAANTEAFF
TRBD1,-,TRBJ2-5,TRBV25-1,TGTGCCAGCAGTGAATTCTGGGACAGGGAGGGAGAGACCCAGTACTTC,CASSEFWDREGETQYF
TRBD1,-,TRBJ2-7,TRBV12-3/TRBV12-4,TGTGCCAGCAGCGGGACAGGGGGCTTCTACGAGCAGTACTTC,CASSGTGGFYEQYF
TRBD2,few,TRBJ2-7,TRBV10-3,TGTGCCATCAGTGAAATGGTGGCTAGCGGCGCCTACGAGCAGTACTTC,CAISEMVASGAYEQYF
TRBD1,-,TRBJ2-7,TRBV7-9,TGTGCCAGCAACCTGTCCCCGGGACAGGGGACTGACGAGCAGTACTTC,CASNLSPGQGTDEQYF
TRBD2,-,TRBJ2-3,TRBV12-3/TRBV12-4,TGTGCCAGCAGTTTCCCGACTAGCGGCAGCACAGATACGCAGTATTTT,CASSFPTSGSTDTQYF
-,-,TRBJ2-7,TRBV30,TGTGCCTGGAGTGGGGACACCACCTACGAGCAGTACTTC,CAWSGDTTYEQYF
-,few,TRBJ1-1,TRBV4-1,TGCGCCAGCAGCCAAGTCCAGGGATTGGTGAACACTGAAGCTTTCTTT,CASSQVQGLVNTEAFF
-,-,TRBJ2-7,TRBV7-8,TGTGCCAGCAGCCCGCGAGCTGACGAGGGGATTTGGAAACAGTACTTC,CASSPRADEGIWKQYF
-,-,TRBJ1-1,TRBV29-1,TGCAGCGTTGAAGGGCTGACAACCACCCCGAACACTGAAGCTTTCTTT,CSVEGLTTTPNTEAFF
-,-,TRBJ2-7,TRBV4-1,TGCGCCAGCAGCCCCCAGGCCTCCTACGAGCAGTACTTC,CASSPQASYEQYF
-,few,TRBJ2-7,TRBV12-3/TRBV12-4,TGTGCCAGCAACCTCGGGGGGCTCCCCTACGAGCAGTACTTC,CASNLGGLPYEQYF
-,many,TRBJ1-6,TRBV5-1,TGCGCCAGCAGCTTGACAGGCTCCTATAATTCACCCCTCCACTTT,CASSLTGSYNSPLHF
-,few,TRBJ2-7,TRBV5-1,TGCGCCAGCAGCAGATTGTACGGGACGTACGAGCAGTACTTC,CASSRLYGTYEQYF
-,-,TRBJ1-1,TRBV7-9,TGTGCCAGCAGCTCGGACGGGAACACTGAAGCTTTCTTT,CASSSDGNTEAFF
-,-,TRBJ1-1,TRBV4-1,TGCGCCAGCAGCCAAGTGAACCTTAACACTGAAGCTTTCTTT,CASSQVNLNTEAFF
-,few,TRBJ2-7,TRBV4-1,TGCGCCAGCAGCCAAGGGGCAGGGTCTTACGAGCAGTACTTC,CASSQGAGSYEQYF
-,few,TRBJ2-3,TRBV11-2,TGTGCCAGCAGCTGGTTCCCTGGAGACCCTGCCACGCAGTATTTT,CASSWFPGDPATQYF
-,-,TRBJ1-3,TRBV6-6,TGTGCCAGCGTAGGGGGGGACCCAAACACCATATATTTT,CASVGGDPNTIYF
-,few,TRBJ1-1,TRBV5-1,TGCGCCACCGCAGACGACGGGGAGGACACTGAAGCTTTCTTT,CATADDGEDTEAFF
-,-,TRBJ2-3,TRBV9,TGTGCCAGCAGCCTGAGTACGGGGGTCACAGATACGCAGTATTTT,CASSLSTGVTDTQYF
TRBD2,-,TRBJ2-2,TRBV6-2/TRBV6-3,TGTGACAGCAGTTACGACGGGACTAGCGCGAACACCGGGGAGCTGTTTTTT,CDSSYDGTSANTGELFF
TRBD1,-,TRBJ1-1,TRBV20-1,TGCAGTGCTACGGGCAGGGGGTACACTGAAGCTTTCTTT,CSATGRGYTEAFF